Here is one TCR beta chain with its context. Profiled with immunoSEQ multiplex PCR; TCRdb holds only in-frame clones, not every one. The sample yields 65,000 to 95,000 clones, around 89% seen once. The data are from a study of OX40 agonist ivuxolimab in advanced cancers. The sample was CD4+ or CD8+ T cells sorted from blood, taken in a trial of the OX40 agonist ivuxolimab. The TCR comes from an adult with an advanced solid tumor such as melanoma, head and neck, liver or kidney cancer.

The CDR3 sequence is CSVEERETQYF. CDR3 nucleotide sequence: TGCAGCGTTGAAGAAAGGGAGACCCAGTACTTC. The V call is TRBV29-1, the J call TRBJ2-5; no clear D gene. The CDR3 totals 11 residues. V lost 0 bases and J 5 bases, leaving 4 bases between the germline ends. Germline V gene data show CDR1 as SQVTM and CDR2 as ANQGSEA.